Here is one T cell receptor beta chain with its context. No antigen is known for it. This sample was taken from a study of PD-1 blockade in classical Hodgkin lymphoma. The wider study: Once every 2 weeks, patients received intravenous nivolumab at 3 mg/kg.

Relapses following autologous stem cell transplantation were seen in all patients, with brentuximab vedotin exposure varying. Best responses included complete response and partial response; otherwise, the best response was progressive disease. Trimming removed 0 bases from V and 4 bases from J, with 9 bases in between. This CDR3 is built from 14 residues. The germline gives CDR1 LNHNV, CDR2 YYDKDF (reference sequence). The study, taken as a whole, reports: In CD4+ cells, TCR diversity went up significantly by C4D1, but in CD8+ cells it did not. Newly diagnosed and completely responding patients shared comparable baseline diversity.

The assay was immunoSEQ multiplex PCR, and TCRdb's table has in-frame clones only and misses some. The profile shows almost 85,000 clones, approximately 91% of them singletons. The clonotype was recovered from a human donor with classical Hodgkin lymphoma. The sample in question was peripheral blood mononuclear cells (PBMCs), obtained at baseline. The V call is TRBV15, the J call TRBJ1-2, with D possibly matching TRBD1 (6 bases). CDR3: CATSRDRGAYGYTF. In nucleotides, the CDR3 is TGTGCCACCAGCAGAGATCGGGGGGCCTATGGCTACACCTTC.